Shown below are 8 T cell receptor beta chains from a single sample sequenced in a study of Ad26.COV2.S vaccination and SARS-CoV-2 variants (dated by TCRdb to the early 2020s). To prepare the library, the immunoSEQ multiplex PCR assay was applied. The table comes from immuneACCESS by way of TCRdb, which keeps in-frame sequences with V and J called. Part of the clones is missing from these tables; in studies checked, under half for an unresolved V gene and the rest for unknown reasons. Here the sample has under 550,000 clones; 85% to 90% occur a single time. 3.6% of the sample belongs to the ten largest clones. This sample's treatment or condition label indicates: 15 to 20 received Ad26.COV2.S at low or high dose, single or two shots; several received placebo; per-sample allocation not given. For vaccine and placebo recipients, repertoires were sequenced using samples collected on day 63 after the first injection.

The sequencing used peripheral blood, collected in a trial of Ad26.COV2.S vaccine versus placebo. The source is a person between 18 and 65 years old who received the Ad26.COV2.S COVID-19 vaccine or a placebo.

This rearrangement joins TRBV11-2 to TRBJ2-5; D is unresolved. Germline CDR1 SGHAT, CDR2 FQNNGV. The V end lost 2 bases, the J end lost 3 bases, and 10 bases lay between the germline ends. The CDR3 runs 14 residues. The CDR3 DNA reads TGTGCCAGCAGCTTATTAATAGGTGAAGAGACCCAGTACTTC. Its translation is CASSLLIGEETQYF.

The CDR3 spells CASSGGGLGWETQYF. The DNA for the CDR3 is TGTGCCAGCAGTGGCGGAGGACTAGGGTGGGAGACCCAGTACTTC. The chain carries TRBV27 and TRBJ2-5, with 7 positions matching TRBD2. Looked up from germline, CDR1 is MNHEY and CDR2 is SMNVEV (reference sequence). V gave up 5 bases and J gave up 5 bases; unmatched junction bases: 11. The CDR3 runs 15 residues.

Note on this clone: The same CDR3 also results from other DNA sequences found in this sample. This chain connects TRBV19 to TRBJ2-2, with 7 bases aligning to TRBD1. The V gene's germline CDR1 is LNHDA and CDR2 SQIVND (reference sequence). The CDR3 length is 14 residues. Unmatched junction bases numbered 2, after V lost 1 base and J lost 6 bases. The CDR3 region has the DNA TGTGCCAGTAGTATAGGACAGGGCGCCGGGGAGCTGTTTTTT. Translating it yields CASSIGQGAGELFF.

The chain employs TRBV5-4 and TRBJ2-1, with 9 bases that match TRBD2. The CDR3 length is 15 residues. The germline gives CDR1 SGHNT, CDR2 YYREEE (reference sequence). Germline trimming cut 4 bases from V and 9 bases from J; bases unmatched to any gene: 11. The CDR3 bases are TGTGCCAGCAGCCCTCAGGGCGGGGGGGCCACTGAGCAGTTCTTC. Its translation: CASSPQGGGATEQFF.

This chain joins TRBV28 and TRBJ1-5; D gene unclear. V shed 7 bases and J shed 2 bases, with 15 bases lying between them. Per the germline V gene, CDR1 is MDHEN and CDR2 is SYDVKM. The CDR3 totals 15 residues. The CDR3 protein is CASTLSGMGNQPQHF. The CDR3 coding sequence is TGTGCCAGCACCCTTTCGGGGATGGGCAATCAGCCCCAGCATTTT.

Details on this clone: Different DNA sequences within this sample yield the same CDR3. The chain employs TRBV29-1 and TRBJ2-7; 13 nucleotides line up with TRBD2. V was pared by 4 bases and J by 4 bases, with 1 base of the junction left unmatched. CDR3 length equals 13 residues. Germline assignment: CDR1 SQVTM and CDR2 ANQGSEA. The CDR3 nucleotides are TGCAGCGTTGGACTAGCGGGGGGATACGAGCAGTACTTC. Its protein product is CSVGLAGGYEQYF.

This clone was seen a handful of times. J is TRBJ2-7 and V is TRBV4-1; the D is unclear. CDR3 length: 15 residues. From germline, CDR1 is MGHRA and CDR2 YSYEKL. V dropped 1 base and J dropped 1 base, with 11 bases sitting between them. The CDR3 sequence: CASSQGNPVSYEQYF. In DNA, the CDR3 is TGCGCCAGCAGCCAAGGTAACCCAGTTTCCTACGAGCAGTACTTC.

This clone has just one count. V usage is TRBV29-1 and J usage is TRBJ2-7; D is unresolved. This CDR3 region has 13 residues. Trimming pared 1 base from V and 3 bases from J, leaving 10 bases between. Germline V gene sequence: CDR1 SQVTM, CDR2 ANQGSEA. CDR3 nucleotide sequence: TGCAGCGTTGAAGTTGGGTGGGGCTACGAGCAGTACTTC. Protein: CSVEVGWGYEQYF.